The source of this T cell receptor (beta chain) is a study of T cell responses to AZD1222 COVID-19 vaccine. Notes on the study in general: With dominance at 160-218 and 743-854, vaccine-associated CD4 TCRs spanned spike. Two AZD1222 doses significantly raised spike-specific TCR breadth and depth over controls. In a largely white British group with more females than males, clonal diversity was possibly underestimated. Unmutated variant regions are reportedly the target of nearly half of TCRs that are spike-specific.

To note about this clone: The antigen remains undetermined.

Method: immunoSEQ multiplex PCR; TCRdb's copy keeps in-frame clones and lacks some. Of about 120,000 clones listed, 75% to 95% were seen once; the top ten hold more than 3.5%. Germline V gene sequence: CDR1 LGHNA, CDR2 YNFKEQ. V lost 2 bases, J lost 0 bases, and 13 bases lay in between. The CDR3 has 16 amino acids. This TCR was recovered from an adult who received the MenACWY meningococcal vaccine as a control. The starting material was peripheral blood, obtained 28 days after the second dose of the MenACWY control vaccine. V usage is TRBV4-2 and J usage is TRBJ1-2; D is undetermined. CDR3 protein: CASSQTAQSSNYGYTF. The DNA of the CDR3 is TGTGCCAGCAGCCAAACTGCCCAGAGCTCTAACTATGGCTACACCTTC.